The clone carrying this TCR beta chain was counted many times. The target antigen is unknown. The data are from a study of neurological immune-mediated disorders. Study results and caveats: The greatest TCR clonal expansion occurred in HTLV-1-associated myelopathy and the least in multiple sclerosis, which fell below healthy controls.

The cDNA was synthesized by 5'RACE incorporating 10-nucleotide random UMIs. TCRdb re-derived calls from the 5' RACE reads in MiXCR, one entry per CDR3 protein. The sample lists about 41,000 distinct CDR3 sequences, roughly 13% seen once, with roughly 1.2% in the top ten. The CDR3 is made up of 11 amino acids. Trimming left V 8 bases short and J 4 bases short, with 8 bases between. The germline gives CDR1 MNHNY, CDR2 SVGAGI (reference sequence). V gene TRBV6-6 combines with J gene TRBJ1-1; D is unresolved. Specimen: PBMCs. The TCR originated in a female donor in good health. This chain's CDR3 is CASREGTEAFF. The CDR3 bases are TGTGCCAGCCGCGAGGGCACTGAAGCTTTCTTT.